A selection of T cell receptor beta chains follows, all from one sample in a study of T and B cells in COVID-19 patients. TCRdb reprocessed the multiplex PCR reads with MiXCR, giving one entry per CDR3 protein. The table includes 10,000 to 15,000 distinct CDR3 sequences, just under 30% detected once. Source material: blood. The receptor set was obtained from a human donor who had recovered from COVID-19. The CDR3 runs from the conserved cysteine through the conserved F or W. A D gene is named only where the DNA matches it firmly. Where a row states a size, it is once, few, many or the class of an expanded clone; other rows omit it.

J | size | V | D | DNA | CDR3
TRBJ2-3 | many | TRBV20-1 | . | TGCAGTGCTAGGGGTCAGCTCACAGATACGCAGTATTTT | CSARGQLTDTQYF
TRBJ1-4 | many | TRBV19 | . | TGTGCCAGTAGTATCTTTGGAGGGTCTGCAACTAATGAAAAACTGTTTTTT | CASSIFGGSATNEKLFF
TRBJ1-2 | few | TRBV6-5 | . | TGTGCCAGCAGTGAAGCGAGCCGTTCCGCTGGTGGCTACACCTTC | CASSEASRSAGGYTF
TRBJ2-3 | few | TRBV6-5 | TRBD2 | TGTGCCAGCAGGGGGCGGGAGGCTGTAACAGATACGCAGTATTTT | CASRGREAVTDTQYF
TRBJ2-1 | . | TRBV6-5 | . | TGTGCCAGCAGTCCCTCCGGGGTAAGGACTGATGAGCAGTTCTTC | CASSPSGVRTDEQFF
TRBJ2-7 | few | TRBV6-4 | . | TGTGCCAGCAGTGACCTGGGACTTCACTACGAGCAGTACTTC | CASSDLGLHYEQYF
TRBJ2-1 | many | TRBV12-3/TRBV12-4 | . | TGTGCCAGCAGCGTCGACAGAACCCACAATGAGCAGTTCTTC | CASSVDRTHNEQFF
TRBJ2-7 | medium-sized | TRBV29-1 | . | TGCAGCGCTCAAATAGGTCGGGCGGAGCAGTACTTC | CSAQIGRAEQYF
TRBJ2-2 | medium-sized | TRBV11-3 | . | TGTGCCAGCAGCGTCACAGTCACCGGGGAGCTGTTTTTT | CASSVTVTGELFF
TRBJ2-7 | few | TRBV18 | TRBD2 | TGTGCCAGCTCACCCCCTAGCGGGTCCTTCTACGAGCAGTACTTC | CASSPPSGSFYEQYF
TRBJ2-2 | . | TRBV4-3 | . | TGCGCCAGCAGCCAAGATAGAGGAACCGGGGAGCTGTTTTTT | CASSQDRGTGELFF
TRBJ2-2 | medium-sized | TRBV6-5 | . | TGTGCCAGCAACTCGCCTCGCGGCACCGGGGAGCTGTTTTTT | CASNSPRGTGELFF
TRBJ1-6 | medium-sized | TRBV11-3 | TRBD1 | TGTGCCAGCAGCAGACAGGGCCGGGGTAATTCACCCCTCCACTTT | CASSRQGRGNSPLHF
TRBJ2-3 | few | TRBV5-1 | . | TGCGCCAGCAGCTTTTCAGGGATGAATCGGTTATCTAGCACAGATACGCAGTATTTT | CASSFSGMNRLSSTDTQYF
TRBJ2-1 | few | TRBV6-4 | TRBD2 | TGTGCCAGCAGTGTTAGCGGGAGTGCGGCTGAGCAGTTCTTC | CASSVSGSAAEQFF
TRBJ2-2 | . | TRBV6-5 | TRBD1 | TGTGCCAGCAGTGGCGGGACAGGGAGGACCGGGGAGCTGTTTTTT | CASSGGTGRTGELFF